This TCR beta chain derives from a study of cytomegalovirus exposure and HLA in healthy donors (dated by TCRdb to about 2017). At the level of the whole study: According to a later analysis, the 120 or so validation repertoires were produced on the same platform as the 666 repertoires of the first cohort. To predict cytomegalovirus infection status, the study combined high-throughput TCR immunosequencing, statistical association of individual TCRs with disease status, and machine learning. The study aimed to test whether cataloging public T cell receptors could reveal signatures of past pathogen exposure. Besides the first cohort of about 730 subjects, a separate validation cohort made up of over 100 different subjects was used. Points the paper makes about the study in general: In vitro tests confirmed that three of the cytomegalovirus-associated TCR beta chains recognize cytomegalovirus antigens. A later analysis had no HLA typing for the validation cohort, so co-occurrence there was scored across all 110 or so repertoires. Of the cluster scores, 94% were above 0 in a later analysis, which found that TCRs clustered in the first cohort also tended to co-occur in the 120 or so validation repertoires. Across donors, most TCR sequences were observed very rarely, whereas some public TCRs were present in many individuals. Cytomegalovirus status was reported to be diagnosed by the classifier with high specificity and sensitivity in both the original and validation cohorts. The study listed 150 to 200 TCR beta chains as associated with cytomegalovirus. The authors suggested that the approach could potentially be extended to other disease states and immunological phenotypes.

The donors belonged to the validation cohort of over a hundred subjects, which was separate from the roughly 680-subject first cohort. From a lookup of the germline V gene, CDR1 and CDR2 are SGHNT and YENEEA. The junction shows trimming of 1 base on V and 7 bases on J, plus 14 bases between the germline ends. The CDR3 runs 15 amino acids, cysteine and phenylalanine included. Here the CDR3 DNA is all that survives: 45 bases in frame from base 1. This clone was found once. Its antigen target is currently unknown. One base away there is no much larger clone; base qualities are not given. Receptors were amplified or captured by the immunoSEQ multiplex PCR assay. On the authors' methods: To diagnose cytomegalovirus status from the catalog of TCR beta chain sequences, a statistical classification framework was built. This immuneACCESS table, as held by TCRdb, lists in-frame sequences with V and J called but not all clones. Of the missing ones, under half trace to an unresolved V gene in checked studies; the others have no known cause. The DNA gave D and trimming, while V, J and clone size come from that table. A total of over 250,000 clones appear in this sample, 70% to 90% of them only once. Over 0.95% of the sample rests with the top ten.

The sequenced material came from PBMCs. The V and J genes are TRBV11-3 and TRBJ2-1; the D gene is perhaps TRBD1, from 6 matching bases. This sequence originates from a woman younger than 35 in good health and CMV-seronegative. The DNA sequence is given as TGTGCCAGCAGCTTAGGGTTAACAGGGATTAATGAGCAGTTCTTC. It translates as CASSLGLTGINEQFF.